These T cell receptor beta chains were read from a single sample in a study of human CD4 T cells and Enterobacteriaceae. TCRdb's copy holds only in-frame clones and misses some; the assay was immunoSEQ multiplex PCR. The sample lists 25,000 to 30,000 clones, approximately 84% occurring once. Specimen: memory CD4+ T cells from blood. The source is a human donor in good health. Both conserved end residues are part of each CDR3. D genes are given only for firm matches. Clone size is not always given. Where it is, it says once, few, many or a class for expanded clones.

D: -; J: TRBJ2-2; V: TRBV19; size: -; DNA: TGTGCCAGTAGGCTTTTGAGAGGTACCTTTGCGACCGGGGAGCTGTTTTTT; CDR3: CASRLLRGTFATGELFF
D: -; J: TRBJ1-1; V: TRBV2; size: -; DNA: TGTGCCAGCAGTCCCGAGGGGGTCACTGAAGCTTTCTTT; CDR3: CASSPEGVTEAFF
D: -; J: TRBJ2-5; V: TRBV5-1; size: -; DNA: TGCGCCAGCAGATGGCAAGAGACCCAGTACTTC; CDR3: CASRWQETQYF
D: TRBD1; J: TRBJ1-2; V: TRBV7-2; size: -; DNA: TGTGCCAGCAGCCCAGGACAGGGGTTCTATGGCTACACCTTC; CDR3: CASSPGQGFYGYTF
D: -; J: TRBJ1-5; V: TRBV2; size: -; DNA: TGTGCCAGCAGTGAATTAAGGGTCGGTCAGCCCCAGCATTTT; CDR3: CASSELRVGQPQHF
D: TRBD1; J: TRBJ2-1; V: TRBV6-5; size: -; DNA: TGTGCCAGCACCCAGGACAGGGATCACTACAATGAGCAGTTCTTC; CDR3: CASTQDRDHYNEQFF
D: -; J: TRBJ2-1; V: TRBV5-1; size: -; DNA: TGCGCCAGCGTTATGGACCCATTATCCTCCTACAATGAGCAGTTCTTC; CDR3: CASVMDPLSSYNEQFF
D: -; J: TRBJ1-6; V: TRBV2; size: few; DNA: TGTGCCAGCAGTGAGGCGCAGGGCGTATCACCCCTCCACTTT; CDR3: CASSEAQGVSPLHF
D: -; J: TRBJ2-5; V: TRBV7-3; size: -; DNA: TGTGCCAGCAGCTTAGATGGGGGAGGAGAGACCCAGTACTTC; CDR3: CASSLDGGGETQYF
D: -; J: TRBJ1-2; V: TRBV6-1; size: -; DNA: TGTGCCAGCAGTGCTGGGGGCTACACCTTC; CDR3: CASSAGGYTF
D: -; J: TRBJ2-1; V: TRBV7-3; size: -; DNA: TGTGCCAGCAGCTTCCGCGGAGGCTCCTACAATGAGCAGTTCTTC; CDR3: CASSFRGGSYNEQFF
D: TRBD2; J: TRBJ2-2; V: TRBV5-1; size: -; DNA: TGCGCCAGCAGCTTACTAGCGGGAGCGGAAACCGGGGAGCTGTTTTTT; CDR3: CASSLLAGAETGELFF
D: TRBD1; J: TRBJ2-3; V: TRBV6-6; size: -; DNA: TGTGCCAGCAGCGGACAGGGGGCCCGAGCCACAGATACGCAGTATTTT; CDR3: CASSGQGARATDTQYF
D: -; J: TRBJ2-7; V: TRBV5-4; size: -; DNA: TGTGCCAGCAGCTTGGCCGGGTCAGGAGGGACCTACGAGCAGTACTTC; CDR3: CASSLAGSGGTYEQYF
D: TRBD2; J: TRBJ2-7; V: TRBV27; size: once; DNA: TGTGCCAGCAGTTACAAATTCTCTAGCGGATCCTCCTACGAGCAGTACTTC; CDR3: CASSYKFSSGSSYEQYF
D: -; J: TRBJ2-3; V: TRBV5-1; size: few; DNA: TGCGCCAGCAGCTTCGCGGAAATAACAGATACGCAGTATTTT; CDR3: CASSFAEITDTQYF
D: -; J: TRBJ2-7; V: TRBV6-5; size: -; DNA: TGTGCCAGCAGTTACTCGAATCGCGCGGGGTACTACGAGCAGTACTTC; CDR3: CASSYSNRAGYYEQYF
D: -; J: TRBJ2-3; V: TRBV5-1; size: -; DNA: TGCGCCAGCAGCTTGGGCGGCGGATCTGGCACAGATACGCAGTATTTT; CDR3: CASSLGGGSGTDTQYF
D: TRBD1; J: TRBJ2-7; V: TRBV28; size: -; DNA: TGTGCCAGCAGTTTACGGACAGGCCCACTCGAGCAGTACTTC; CDR3: CASSLRTGPLEQYF
D: TRBD1; J: TRBJ1-5; V: TRBV7-9; size: -; DNA: TGTGCCAGCAGTTCACAGGGGGATCAGCCCCAGCATTTT; CDR3: CASSSQGDQPQHF
D: -; J: TRBJ1-5; V: TRBV6-5; size: -; DNA: TGTGCCAGCAACCCTCGAGAGGGCAATCAGCCCCAGCATTTT; CDR3: CASNPREGNQPQHF
D: -; J: TRBJ1-4; V: TRBV18; size: -; DNA: TGTGCCAGCTCACCACGGGGTGGAAATGAAAAACTGTTTTTT; CDR3: CASSPRGGNEKLFF
D: -; J: TRBJ2-7; V: TRBV5-4; size: -; DNA: TGTGCCAGCAGCCCACAGGGCGGGGCCTCCTACGAGCAGTACTTC; CDR3: CASSPQGGASYEQYF
D: -; J: TRBJ2-7; V: TRBV28; size: -; DNA: TGTGCCAGCAGTCCGGGGTCCTACGAGCAGTACTTC; CDR3: CASSPGSYEQYF
D: -; J: TRBJ2-7; V: TRBV11-2; size: once; DNA: TGTGCCAGCAGCTTAGATTTCGGGGGCGCCTCCTACGAGCAGTACTTC; CDR3: CASSLDFGGASYEQYF
D: -; J: TRBJ1-2; V: TRBV5-4; size: -; DNA: TGTGCCAGCAGCTCCGGGCATCAATATGGCTACACCTTC; CDR3: CASSSGHQYGYTF
D: -; J: TRBJ1-1; V: TRBV28; size: -; DNA: TGTGCCAGCACCCAGACGAACACTGAAGCTTTCTTT; CDR3: CASTQTNTEAFF
D: -; J: TRBJ1-1; V: TRBV30; size: -; DNA: TGTGCCTGGAACCGACAGGCCTATGAAGCTTTCTTT; CDR3: CAWNRQAYEAFF
D: TRBD1; J: TRBJ2-7; V: TRBV5-5; size: -; DNA: TGTGCCAGCAGCCCCCTCGGGGACAGGGCCACCTACGAGCAGTACTTC; CDR3: CASSPLGDRATYEQYF
D: -; J: TRBJ2-1; V: TRBV20-1; size: -; DNA: TGCAGTGCTCATTGGCAGTGGGAGCAGTTCTTC; CDR3: CSAHWQWEQFF
D: -; J: TRBJ1-1; V: TRBV5-1; size: -; DNA: TGCGCCAGCATGCTATCCAGGGGAGGCACTGAAGCTTTCTTT; CDR3: CASMLSRGGTEAFF
D: -; J: TRBJ2-1; V: TRBV7-2; size: -; DNA: TGTGCCAGCAGCCTCACTTGGGACTCCTACAATGAGCAGTTCTTC; CDR3: CASSLTWDSYNEQFF
D: -; J: TRBJ1-4; V: TRBV6-1; size: -; DNA: TGTGCCAGGAGGGGTGCAACTAATGAAAAACTGTTTTTT; CDR3: CARRGATNEKLFF
D: -; J: TRBJ2-2; V: TRBV7-8; size: -; DNA: TGTGCCAGCCGAACAGCGTTCACCGGGGAGCTGTTTTTT; CDR3: CASRTAFTGELFF
D: -; J: TRBJ2-7; V: TRBV18; size: -; DNA: TGTGCCAGCTCTCTATCAGGCCAGTCGGGTGAGCAATACTTC; CDR3: CASSLSGQSGEQYF
D: -; J: TRBJ2-7; V: TRBV19; size: -; DNA: TGTGCCAGTAGTATGGGGACAACGCCCCTGAACGAGCAGTACTTC; CDR3: CASSMGTTPLNEQYF
D: -; J: TRBJ2-3; V: TRBV5-1; size: -; DNA: TGCGCCAGCAGCTTCGCGCGCAGTACAGATACGCAGTATTTT; CDR3: CASSFARSTDTQYF
D: -; J: TRBJ1-2; V: TRBV5-6; size: -; DNA: TGTGCCAGCAGCTTGGCCGATGGAAGGGGAGGCGGCTACACCTTC; CDR3: CASSLADGRGGGYTF
D: -; J: TRBJ1-5; V: TRBV28; size: -; DNA: TGTGCCAGCAGTTTTGAGTTAGGGATCAATCAGCCCCAGCATTTT; CDR3: CASSFELGINQPQHF
D: TRBD1; J: TRBJ2-2; V: TRBV5-1; size: -; DNA: TGCGCCAGCAGTCTCGGGACAGGCCTCACCGGGGAGCTGTTTTTT; CDR3: CASSLGTGLTGELFF
D: TRBD1; J: TRBJ2-7; V: TRBV4-2; size: -; DNA: TGTGCCAGCAGCCAAGATTCTGGACAGGTGTCCTACGAGCAGTACTTC; CDR3: CASSQDSGQVSYEQYF
D: -; J: TRBJ2-7; V: TRBV14; size: -; DNA: TGTGCCAGCAGCCAAGATATTAGACGGAATCAGTACTTC; CDR3: CASSQDIRRNQYF
D: TRBD1; J: TRBJ1-2; V: TRBV27; size: -; DNA: TGTGCCAGCATGGGGACAGGTGGATATGGCTACACCTTC; CDR3: CASMGTGGYGYTF
D: TRBD1; J: TRBJ2-7; V: TRBV19; size: -; DNA: TGTGCCAGTAGTATGGACAGGGGAACCTACGAGCAGTACTTC; CDR3: CASSMDRGTYEQYF
D: -; J: TRBJ1-2; V: TRBV9; size: -; DNA: TGTACCAGCACCCATGGGAGAGGGAACTATGGCTACACCTTC; CDR3: CTSTHGRGNYGYTF
D: -; J: TRBJ1-1; V: TRBV2; size: few; DNA: TGTGCCAGCGTGGTCGGGAGGCGGTCAGGCTCTGAAGCTTTCTTT; CDR3: CASVVGRRSGSEAFF
D: TRBD1; J: TRBJ2-5; V: TRBV4-1; size: -; DNA: TGCGCCAGCAGCCAAGCCATCAGGGGGCACCAAGAGACCCAGTACTTC; CDR3: CASSQAIRGHQETQYF
D: -; J: TRBJ1-2; V: TRBV19; size: -; DNA: TGTGCCAGTAGTATAGGGGGAAGCGCTAACTATGGCTACACCTTC; CDR3: CASSIGGSANYGYTF
D: -; J: TRBJ2-7; V: TRBV10-2; size: -; DNA: TGCGCCAGCAATGAGCTTGGCGGCACCTACGAGCAGTACTTC; CDR3: CASNELGGTYEQYF
D: -; J: TRBJ1-4; V: TRBV2; size: -; DNA: TGTGCCAGCAGTCTCCGGGGGGCAGGTCCTTCCGAAAAACTGTTTTTT; CDR3: CASSLRGAGPSEKLFF
D: -; J: TRBJ2-1; V: TRBV11-3; size: -; DNA: TGTGCCAGCAGCGCTCCTGGGTTCTACAATGAGCAGTTCTTC; CDR3: CASSAPGFYNEQFF
D: TRBD1; J: TRBJ2-7; V: TRBV18; size: -; DNA: TGTGCCAGCTCACACGGACAGGGGGCCGAGCAGTACTTC; CDR3: CASSHGQGAEQYF